Shown below are 27 T cell receptor beta chains from a single sample sequenced in a study of T cells in Graves' hyperthyroidism and ophthalmopathy. Using RNA transcripts as the source, TCR beta CDR3 regions were amplified. Using the HTBI primer set, a first-round RT-PCR was run on the TCR CDR3. TCRdb re-analysed the multiplex PCR reads in MiXCR, keeping a single row per CDR3 protein. The sample shows about 710,000 distinct CDR3 sequences, around 17% of them seen only once. The sequenced material came from blood. The source of these receptors is a man younger than 35 with Graves' hyperthyroidism.

This clonotype appeared many times. The chain employs TRBV20-1 and TRBJ2-7; weak D call: TRBD1 (6 bases). Germline V gene lookup returns CDR1 DFQATT and CDR2 SNEGSKA (reference sequence). V gave up 6 bases and J gave up 0 bases, with 9 bases separating them. This CDR3 is built from 12 residues. The DNA of the CDR3 is TGCAGTGCAAAGGACAGCTCCTACGAGCAGTACTTC. Its translation is CSAKDSSYEQYF.

Ten or more counts support this clonotype. The chain recombines TRBV28 with TRBJ2-3, with 14 bases aligning to TRBD2. The V and J ends lost 5 bases and 8 bases, in that order; junction bases with no gene match: 9. This CDR3 has 16 amino acids. Germline CDR1 is MDHEN and CDR2 is SYDVKM. The CDR3 region has the DNA TGTGCCAGCAGTCCTAGACTAGCGGGAGGGCGGGGTACGCAGTATTTT. This gives the protein CASSPRLAGGRGTQYF.

V usage is TRBV5-1 and J usage is TRBJ1-2; no clear D gene. This CDR3 region has 13 residues. Germline CDR1 is SGHRS and CDR2 is YFSETQ. V was pared by 7 bases and J by 4 bases, with 14 bases between. CDR3 in amino acids: CASAFGEGYGYTF. In DNA, the CDR3 is TGCGCCAGCGCCTTCGGGGAAGGCTATGGCTACACCTTC.

The chain carries TRBV30 and TRBJ2-5; TRBD1 or TRBD2 may be the D gene (5 bases each). Looked up from germline, CDR1 is GTSNPN and CDR2 is SVGIG (reference sequence). The V end was cut by 4 bases, the J end by 5 bases, with 14 bases between. The CDR3 loop spans 13 amino acids. CDR3 region: CAWTPGPYETQYF. CDR3 in DNA: TGTGCCTGGACCCCGGGACCCTACGAGACCCAGTACTTC.

The CDR3 DNA follows: TGTGCCAGCAGGAGCGTCGTAGGGAGACAGCCCCAGCATTTT. Translation: CASRSVVGRQPQHF. This chain connects TRBV28 to TRBJ1-5, with D unclear. The CDR3 has 14 amino acids. The germline CDR1 and CDR2 sequences are MDHEN and SYDVKM. V was shortened by 6 bases and J by 7 bases, with 16 bases between the two germline ends.

This chain links TRBV29-1 with TRBJ2-7; D is ambiguous. The CDR3 spans 13 residues. CDR1 is SQVTM and CDR2 is ANQGSEA in the germline V gene. V lost 4 bases and J lost 0, with 10 bases in between. The CDR3 spells CSVGKGSSYEQYF. CDR3 DNA: TGCAGCGTTGGGAAAGGAAGCTCCTACGAGCAGTACTTC.

This clonotype turned up a few times. J is TRBJ2-1 and V is TRBV5-1; D uncertain. The CDR3 is 12 amino acids. The V gene's germline CDR1 is SGHRS and CDR2 YFSETQ. The ends were cut back, 1 base at V and 5 bases at J, with 4 bases in the middle. The CDR3 loop reads CASSLMDNEQFF. CDR3 sequence (DNA): TGCGCCAGCAGCTTGATGGACAATGAGCAGTTCTTC.

This chain connects TRBV7-8 to TRBJ2-1; weak D call: TRBD2 (5 bases). Trimming stripped 5 bases from V and 6 bases from J, with 14 bases between. Germline V gene sequence: CDR1 SGHVS, CDR2 FQNEAQ. The CDR3 runs to 14 residues. CDR3 protein: CASSLRDWGNEQFF. Here the CDR3 DNA reads TGTGCCAGCAGCCTCCGGGATTGGGGCAATGAGCAGTTCTTC. Supplemented by reference TRBV7-8 and TRBJ2-1, the full variable domain reads GAGVSQSPRYKVAKRGQDVALRCDPISGHVSLFWYQQALGQGPEFLTYFQNEAQLDKSGLPSDRFFAERPEGSVSTLKIQRTQQEDSAVYLCASSLRDWGNEQFFGPGTRLTVL.

A few counts support this clonotype. The chain carries TRBV27 and TRBJ2-1, with D tentatively TRBD2 (5 bases). V was trimmed by 5 bases and J by 8 bases, leaving 16 bases between them. Germline V gene data show CDR1 as MNHEY and CDR2 as SMNVEV (reference sequence). This CDR3 spans 14 amino acids. Here the CDR3 reads CASSPLNEADEQFF. CDR3 nucleotides: TGTGCCAGCAGTCCCCTTAATGAAGCGGATGAGCAGTTCTTC.

This clonotype was recorded many times. The genes are TRBV30 and TRBJ2-1; 8 positions agree with TRBD2. V was clipped by 6 bases and J by 8 bases; unmatched bases: 3. This CDR3 comprises 11 residues. CDR1 is GTSNPN and CDR2 is SVGIG in the germline V gene (reference sequence). The CDR3 bases are TGTGCCTGCCCCGGGGGGGATGAGCAGTTCTTC. It specifies CACPGGDEQFF. Full variable domain (missing parts from reference TRBV30 and TRBJ2-1): SQTIHQWPATLVQPVGSPLSLECTVEGTSNPNLYWYRQAAGRGLQLLFYSVGIGQISSEVPQNLSASRPQDRQFILSSKKLLLSDSGFYLCACPGGDEQFFGPGTRLTVL.

This clonotype was picked up many times. The chain employs TRBV12-3 or TRBV12-4 and TRBJ2-1; D possibly corresponds to TRBD1 (5 bases). V was shortened by 3 bases and J by 2 bases, with 11 bases between the two germline ends. The CDR3 sequence is 15 residues long. CDR3 in amino acids: CASSFTDSPYNEQFF. DNA for the CDR3: TGTGCCAGCAGTTTTACCGACAGCCCCTACAATGAGCAGTTCTTC.

This clonotype was counted ten times or more. This sequence joins TRBV2 and TRBJ2-1; 8 nucleotides align to TRBD2. The V segment lost 6 bases and the J segment 10 bases; nucleotides outside the gene matches: 8. Per germline, CDR1 SNHLY and CDR2 FYNNEI. The CDR3 spans 13 residues. CDR3 coding DNA: TGTGCCAGCAGCCGATTAGCGGGGTCGGAGCAGTTCTTC. The encoded protein is CASSRLAGSEQFF. The entire variable domain, with the rest obtained from reference TRBV2 and TRBJ2-1, is as follows: EPEVTQTPSHQVTQMGQEVILRCVPISNHLYFYWYRQILGQKVEFLVSFYNNEISEKSEIFDDQFSVERPDGSNFTLKIRSTKLEDSAMYFCASSRLAGSEQFFGPGTRLTVL.

The genes are TRBV27 and TRBJ2-1; D not resolved. The germline V and J ends were trimmed by 3 bases and 3 bases, with 12 bases remaining between them. The CDR3 is 15 amino acids. Germline lookup yields CDR1 MNHEY and CDR2 SMNVEV (reference sequence). This chain's CDR3 is CASSFGAQLYNEQFF. CDR3 nucleotide sequence: TGTGCCAGCAGTTTTGGTGCTCAGCTCTACAATGAGCAGTTCTTC.

The table lists this clonotype with many counts. This sequence joins TRBV10-3 and TRBJ2-5, with 16 bases lining up with TRBD2. This CDR3 has 16 amino acids. J gave up 4 bases and V 6 bases, and 5 bases lay outside the gene matches. CDR1 is ENHRY and CDR2 is SYGVKD in the germline V gene. The CDR3 DNA reads TGTGCCATCAGCGGGACTAGCGGGAGGGCTGGAGAGACCCAGTACTTC. It specifies CAISGTSGRAGETQYF.

To note about this clonotype: A read error may explain this, as a much larger clone is one base away. The chain couples TRBV7-9 to TRBJ2-7; a weak D match, TRBD1 (5 bases). The J call may be in error: the DNA end matches TRBJ2-1 better. CDR1 and CDR2 (germline): SEHNR, FQNEAQ (reference sequence). This CDR3 comprises 15 residues. The CDR3 DNA reads TGTGCCAGCAGCTTCCCGACAGCCAGCTCCTACGAGCAGTTCTTC. It specifies CASSFPTASSYEQFF.

This clonotype has more than one count but fewer than ten. The chain has TRBV19 and TRBJ1-2, with D perhaps TRBD1 (5 bases). V lost 6 bases, J lost 1 base, and 9 bases lay in between. CDR1 is LNHDA, CDR2 SQIVND, per germline (reference sequence). This CDR3 has 13 residues. DNA of the CDR3: TGTGCCAGTAGACCCCAGGGTAACTATGGCTACACCTTC. Amino acids: CASRPQGNYGYTF. The complete variable domain, with remaining parts taken from reference TRBV19 and TRBJ1-2, reads DGGITQSPKYLFRKEGQNVTLSCEQNLNHDAMYWYRQDPGQGLRLIYYSQIVNDFQKGDIAEGYSVSREKKESFPLTVTSAQKNPTAFYLCASRPQGNYGYTFGSGTRLTVV.

The chain carries TRBV2 and TRBJ2-3; 8 bases line up with TRBD2. The length of the CDR3 is 18 residues. J gave up 0 bases and V 7 bases, and 15 bases lay outside the gene matches. Germline CDR1 SNHLY, CDR2 FYNNEI. This CDR3 is CASKVRAGAHYSTDTQYF. In DNA form, the CDR3 reads TGTGCCAGCAAAGTAAGAGCGGGAGCTCACTATAGCACAGATACGCAGTATTTT.

This clonotype was seen ten or more times. The chain recombines TRBV28 with TRBJ2-7, with D possibly being TRBD1 (6 bases). V was pared by 6 bases and J by 2 bases, with 11 bases between. This CDR3 comprises 13 residues. Germline-derived CDR1 and CDR2 are MDHEN and SYDVKM. CDR3 residues: CASSADSTYEQYF. CDR3 bases: TGTGCCAGCAGCGCGGACAGCACCTACGAGCAGTACTTC.

This clonotype was seen many times. The rearrangement links TRBV2 to TRBJ2-7; 7 bases fit TRBD1. The germline V gene encodes CDR1 SNHLY and CDR2 FYNNEI. The CDR3 loop spans 16 amino acids. V lost 10 bases to trimming and J lost 0 bases; unmatched junction nucleotides: 15. The chain's CDR3 is CATGDSSGVGSYEQYF. The CDR3 nucleotides are TGTGCCACCGGGGACAGCTCAGGGGTAGGCTCCTACGAGCAGTACTTC.

This clonotype was seen a few times. This chain uses TRBV28 with TRBJ2-7, with a possible D match to TRBD2 (5 bases). Germline CDR1 and CDR2: MDHEN and SYDVKM. Trimming took 10 bases from V and 3 from J, leaving 16 bases between them. There are 13 residues in the CDR3. This chain's CDR3 is CAISEEADYEQYF. CDR3 sequence (DNA): TGTGCCATCTCGGAGGAGGCGGACTACGAGCAGTACTTC.

V gene TRBV20-1 combines with J gene TRBJ2-7, with TRBD2 matching 14 bases. The V segment lost 6 bases and the J segment 2 bases; nucleotides outside the gene matches: 6. The CDR3 totals 15 residues. Per the germline V gene, CDR1 is DFQATT and CDR2 is SNEGSKA (reference sequence). The CDR3 bases are TGCAGTGCCCCGGGACTAGCGGGAGTTACCTACGAGCAGTACTTC. It specifies CSAPGLAGVTYEQYF.

The chain uses TRBV4-3 and TRBJ2-6; D unclear. The CDR3 is 16 amino acids. V shed 4 bases and J shed 0 bases, with 10 bases lying between them. Germline lookup yields CDR1 LGHNA and CDR2 YSLEER. In DNA form, the CDR3 reads TGCGCCAGCAGCCCGGACCCAGCCTCTGGGGCCAACGTCCTGACTTTC. This encodes CASSPDPASGANVLTF.

The gene calls are TRBV7-8 and TRBJ1-2; 10 bases are shared with TRBD1. Germline V gene lookup returns CDR1 SGHVS and CDR2 FQNEAQ. The length of the CDR3 is 15 residues. Trimming cost V 5 bases and J 5 bases; bases outside gene matches: 8. The CDR3 protein is CASSQRQGALYGYTF. CDR3 DNA sequence: TGTGCCAGCAGCCAGAGACAGGGGGCGCTTTATGGCTACACCTTC.

This clonotype was found many times. The chain joins TRBV12-3 or TRBV12-4 to TRBJ2-7, with D possibly matching TRBD2 (6 bases). The CDR3 has 17 residues. V lost 5 bases and J lost 5, with 25 bases in between. CDR3 sequence reads: CASSAAGTAPSRNEQYF. The CDR3 DNA follows: TGTGCCAGCAGTGCCGCCGGGACTGCCCCTTCCCGGAACGAGCAGTACTTC.

Only a few counts were recorded for this clonotype. The V call is TRBV9, the J call TRBJ1-1, with 8 bases matching TRBD1. The germline CDR1 and CDR2 sequences are SGDLS and YYNGEE. The V segment lost 3 bases and the J segment 4 bases; nucleotides outside the gene matches: 2. The CDR3 contains 13 residues. The CDR3 nucleotides are TGTGCCAGCAGCGCAGGGGGCGGCACTGAAGCTTTCTTT. The encoded protein is CASSAGGGTEAFF.

As DNA, the CDR3 is TGTGCCAGCTCCCGAAACTCGGGACTAGCAGGGGAGCAGTACTTC. Encoded protein: CASSRNSGLAGEQYF. V is TRBV11-2 and J is TRBJ2-7; 9 bases fit TRBD2. V lost 8 bases to trimming and J lost 7 bases; unmatched junction nucleotides: 15. Germline V gene data show CDR1 as SGHAT and CDR2 as FQNNGV. The CDR3 has 15 residues.

The chain carries TRBV28 and TRBJ1-1; D may be TRBD1 (5 bases). Germline CDR1 is MDHEN and CDR2 is SYDVKM. V shed 8 bases and J shed 1 base, with 11 bases lying between them. This CDR3 has 13 amino acids. The CDR3 bases are TGTGCCAGCTTAGCAGGGAGGAACACTGAAGCTTTCTTT. Encoded protein: CASLAGRNTEAFF.